This T cell receptor beta chain was captured in a study of blood T cell repertoires in COVID-19 (dated by TCRdb to 2019 to 2021). General notes on the study: Collaborator samples came from the United States, Italy and Spain and covered acute and convalescent phases of COVID-19. The material from the prospective study consisted of cDNA or gDNA derived from T cells, B-cell-depleted T cells, or PBMCs. Where HLA class I and class II types were available, the types were taken from metadata supplied by the sample provider, not from assay-based typing. The samples were drawn from the first 160 participants of the ongoing ImmuneRACE study and from roughly 1,300 subjects provided by 6 global collaborators. The sample metadata nearly always contained a de-identified subject ID, COVID-19 status, age in years and sex. The dataset comprised deeply sampled blood TCRbeta repertoires from subjects exposed to, actively infected with, or recovered from COVID-19. The repertoires were released in a freely available public database meant as a resource for research on the immune response to SARS-CoV-2. What the research found in general, with its limitations: Clinical and demographic metadata were provided uncurated, with the amount varying by source and participant.

The collaborating institutions used their own protocols to collect whole blood in K2EDTA tubes. Collaborator samples were shipped for TCRbeta analysis as frozen whole blood, isolated PBMCs, or DNA extracted from either sample type. A distance of 9 bases separates the germline ends of V and J, which lose 3 bases and 4 bases respectively. For CDR1 and CDR2, the germline V gene lists ENHRY and SYGVKD. Its CDR3 holds 13 amino acids, cysteine through phenylalanine. The entry retains the CDR3 DNA only, 39 bases that are in frame from base 1. The immunoSEQ Assay, a bias-controlled multiplex PCR, was used to amplify TCRbeta CDR3 regions from genomic DNA. The study's processing was this. The number of nucleated cells in each sample was estimated from the amplification of reference gene primers within the assay. Sequence reads were collapsed and filtered to measure the absolute abundance of every unique TCRbeta CDR3 rearrangement. For each sample, productive Simpson clonality was calculated as the square root of Simpson's diversity index across productive rearrangements. TCRdb carries this immuneACCESS record with in-frame sequences only. Its versions omit some clonotypes, under half of them owing to an unresolved V gene in the studies checked, with the rest unexplained. The V and J calls and clone size are taken from that table; D and trimming were inferred from the DNA. The sample table holds 70,000 or so clones, of which more than 90% were seen once. Together, the top ten hold approximately 1.5% of the sample.

Comment on this clone: Its binding antigen is unknown. Qualities for individual bases were not recorded, and no much larger clone is one base off.

The V and J segments used are TRBV10-3 and TRBJ1-2; the D gene is not confidently resolved. The sequenced sample consisted of peripheral blood. The clonotype was recovered from a man in his forties or fifties with acute or convalescent COVID-19. The CDR3 protein: CAISDPTAYGYTF. The nucleotides read TGTGCCATCAGTGACCCCACAGCCTATGGCTACACCTTC.